The source of this T cell receptor beta chain is a study of CD8 T cells in ankylosing spondylitis. Study-level results: Ankylosing spondylitis blood appeared to carry a characteristic TCR beta motif of roughly 8 highly homologous variants.

As regards this clonotype: Its specificity is unknown.

There are 14 residues in the CDR3. Germline CDR1 reads DFQATT; CDR2 reads SNEGSKA (reference sequence). V was clipped by 6 bases and J by 2 bases; unmatched bases: 8. Each CDR3 protein gets one entry after TCRdb re-called the 5' RACE reads with MiXCR. The sample lists approximately 110,000 distinct CDR3 sequences; approximately 25% were seen once. The sequence was collected from a male donor with ankylosing spondylitis. This chain uses TRBV20-1 with TRBJ2-5; 8 positions agree with TRBD2. Specimen: synovial fluid, either unsorted or a sorted T cell fraction (not recorded which). This CDR3 reads CSARVIAGQETQYF. The CDR3 nucleotides read TGCAGTGCCCGAGTAATAGCGGGACAAGAGACCCAGTACTTC.